The 23 T cell receptor beta chains presented below share a single source sample, sequenced in a study of T cell repertoires in cytomegalovirus infection. In TCRdb, the reads were re-called with MiXCR into one record per CDR3 protein. The sample lists about 740,000 distinct CDR3 sequences, under 40% occurring once. The sample consisted of PBMCs. These receptors came from a human donor in good health (CMV status not recorded). Some clones in this sample may be carry-over from other donors' samples.

This clonotype appeared a few times. The CDR3 coding sequence is TGTGCCAGCAGTTTAATGGAGGACATTACAGATACGCAGTATTTT. Residues: CASSLMEDITDTQYF. This sequence joins TRBV28 and TRBJ2-3; the D call may be TRBD1 or TRBD2 (5 bases each). CDR3 size: 15 residues. CDR1 is MDHEN and CDR2 is SYDVKM in the germline V gene. V was clipped by 2 bases and J by 3 bases, with 12 bases between them.

The chain combines TRBV6-5 with TRBJ2-6; a weak D match, TRBD2 (6 bases). The germline V gene encodes CDR1 MNHEY and CDR2 SVGAGI. The V and J ends lost 6 bases and 7 bases respectively, with 13 bases between them. The CDR3 is 14 residues long. The CDR3 DNA reads TGTGCCAGCAGACCCGGGGGAAGCGCCAACGTCCTGACTTTC. Its protein is CASRPGGSANVLTF.

In this sample, this clonotype turned up a few times. V usage is TRBV2 and J usage is TRBJ1-6, with a possible D match to TRBD1 (5 bases). The CDR3 runs to 14 residues. Germline CDR1 SNHLY, CDR2 FYNNEI. With 6 bases removed from V and 7 bases from J, the gap between germline ends came to 13 bases. CDR3 amino acids: CASSPTETNSPLHF. In nucleotides, the CDR3 is TGTGCCAGCAGCCCGACAGAGACGAATTCACCCCTCCACTTT.

About this clonotype: A much larger clone differs by one base, so this may be a read error. CDR3 in DNA: TGTGCCAGCAGCCGCGGACAGGGGTCAAACACCGGGGAGCTGTTGTTT. Translation: CASSRGQGSNTGELLF. The V gene is TRBV7-8, the J gene TRBJ2-2; 9 bases agree with TRBD1. CDR3 length equals 16 residues. CDR1 and CDR2 from the germline V gene are SGHVS and FQNEAQ.

This clonotype was seen many times. The rearrangement links TRBV28 to TRBJ2-2, with D perhaps TRBD1 or TRBD2 (5 bases each). CDR1 is MDHEN and CDR2 is SYDVKM in the germline V gene. V gave up 10 bases and J gave up 6 bases, with 18 bases separating them. CDR3 length: 14 residues. The CDR3 DNA sequence: TGTGCCATTCCATCTCAGGGAGCGCCCGGGGAGCTGTTTTTT. Translation: CAIPSQGAPGELFF.

This clonotype was observed a handful of times. The chain joins TRBV20-1 to TRBJ1-1; D uncertain. Germline lookup yields CDR1 DFQATT and CDR2 SNEGSKA (reference sequence). CDR3 size: 13 residues. With 5 bases removed from V and 3 bases from J, the gap between germline ends came to 13 bases. CDR3 region: CSADVRAHTEAFF. CDR3 DNA sequence: TGCAGTGCTGACGTTCGGGCGCACACTGAAGCTTTCTTT.

There are many counts of this clonotype. The chain couples TRBV12-3 or TRBV12-4 to TRBJ2-7; D may be TRBD1 (6 bases). Trimming shortened V by 6 bases and J by 5 bases, and 14 bases separated the two germline ends. The CDR3 is made up of 13 amino acids. CDR3 sequence (DNA): TGTGCCAGCAGGAAACAGGGTATCCACGAGCAGTACTTC. This codes for CASRKQGIHEQYF.

This clonotype was picked up a small number of times. V usage is TRBV29-1 and J usage is TRBJ2-1, with D possibly TRBD2 on 5 matching bases. Germline CDR1 is SQVTM and CDR2 is ANQGSEA. The CDR3 spans 16 residues. V was shortened by 0 bases and J by 2 bases, with 14 bases between the two germline ends. CDR3 in DNA: TGCAGCGTTGAAGATCAAGAGGACTCTACCTACAATGAGCAGTTCTTC. It translates to CSVEDQEDSTYNEQFF.

V and J are TRBV20-1 and TRBJ2-3, with D maybe TRBD2 (5 bases). The V end lost 5 bases, the J end lost 6 bases, and 12 bases lay between the germline ends. The CDR3 sequence is 12 residues long. The germline V gene encodes CDR1 DFQATT and CDR2 SNEGSKA (reference sequence). In DNA form, the CDR3 reads TGCAGTGCTTCTGGGAGTTTCGATACGCAGTATTTT. Encoded protein: CSASGSFDTQYF.

The chain has TRBV6-8 and TRBJ1-5, with D unresolved. Trimming pared 7 bases from V and 2 bases from J, leaving 15 bases between. The CDR3 consists of 15 residues. Germline CDR1 is MNHGY and CDR2 is SAAAGT. CDR3 protein: CASNSASLGNQPQHF. The CDR3 DNA reads as TGTGCCAGCAACTCAGCGTCGTTAGGCAATCAGCCCCAGCATTTT.

This clonotype was detected a few times. V is TRBV2 and J is TRBJ2-7; 8 bases match TRBD2. V was pared by 4 bases and J by 4 bases, with 9 bases of the junction left unmatched. Looked up from germline, CDR1 is SNHLY and CDR2 is FYNNEI. This CDR3 has 15 residues. Written as DNA, the CDR3 is TGTGCCAGCAGTGGTAGCCCAGCGGGGGCGTACGAGCAGTACTTC. Its translation is CASSGSPAGAYEQYF.

With respect to this clonotype: A read error may produce the germline difference seen at one junction end. The rearrangement joins TRBV7-2 to TRBJ2-7; tentative D call: TRBD2 (6 bases). Per the germline V gene, CDR1 is SGHTA and CDR2 is FQGNSA. The CDR3 covers 14 residues. The CDR3 DNA reads as TGTGCAAGCAGCGTACAGGCCGGGGGTCTCGAGAAGTACTTC. Translated, it gives CASSVQAGGLEKYF.

This chain connects TRBV23-1 to TRBJ2-2; 13 nucleotides line up with TRBD2. Being an ORF, TRBV23-1 has a function that is uncertain. This CDR3 is built from 17 residues. Trimming at V came to 2 bases and at J to 8 bases, leaving 8 bases not matched to a gene. The CDR3 bases are TGCGCCAGCAGTCAACCGCCGGGACTAGCGGGATGGGGGGAGCTGTTTTTT. As protein: CASSQPPGLAGWGELFF.

This chain joins TRBV7-2 and TRBJ2-7; 8 nucleotides line up with TRBD2. CDR3 length: 14 amino acids. CDR1 SGHTA and CDR2 FQGNSA come from the germline V gene. J gave up 5 bases and V 0 bases, and 3 bases lay outside the gene matches. The CDR3 DNA reads TGTGCCAGCAGCTTAGCCGCGGGGGGCCACGAGCAGTACTTC. Protein product: CASSLAAGGHEQYF.

Only one count was recorded for this clonotype. This may arise from a read error, as a much more abundant clone is one base away. This sequence joins TRBV7-2 and TRBJ2-2, with unresolved D. V lost 2 bases, J lost 6 bases, and 7 bases lay in between. This CDR3 region has 13 residues. CDR1 is SGHTA and CDR2 is FQGNSA in the germline V gene. CDR3 sequence reads: CASSLMYSGELFF. CDR3 DNA: TGTGCCAGCAGCTTAATGTATTCCGGGGAGCTGTTTTTT.

V gene TRBV7-9 combines with J gene TRBJ1-4; D is ambiguous. Germline V CDR1 and CDR2: SEHNR, FQNEAQ (reference sequence). V was trimmed by 5 bases and J by 13 bases, leaving 14 bases between them. This CDR3 has 12 residues. DNA for the CDR3: TGTGCCAGCAGCGATGGACGGCGATTACTGTTTTTT. It codes for CASSDGRRLLFF.

This clonotype was detected only a few times. This chain connects TRBV7-9 to TRBJ1-6; tentative D call: TRBD1 (5 bases). Germline CDR1 is SEHNR and CDR2 is FQNEAQ (reference sequence). Deletions cut 10 bases from V and 6 bases from J, with 16 bases between. The CDR3 totals 14 residues. The CDR3 bases are TGTGCCACCGGGGGAGGCAGGGCTAATTCACCCCTCCACTTT. It codes for CATGGGRANSPLHF.

This clonotype has ten or more counts. The rearrangement joins TRBV6-6 to TRBJ1-4; D is unclear. The CDR3 length is 15 residues. CDR1 and CDR2 (germline): MNHNY, SVGAGI (reference sequence). V was pared by 0 bases and J by 0 bases, with 5 bases between. CDR3 loop: CASSYSGATNEKLFF. The CDR3 DNA is TGTGCCAGCAGTTACTCGGGCGCAACTAATGAAAAACTGTTTTTT.

CDR3 in amino acids: CSATTGSYEQYF. CDR3 nucleotides: TGCAGTGCGACCACGGGCTCCTACGAGCAGTACTTC. This chain connects TRBV20-1 to TRBJ2-7; no clear D. The V end was cut by 6 bases, the J end by 0 bases, with 9 bases between. Germline V gene sequence: CDR1 DFQATT, CDR2 SNEGSKA (reference sequence). This CDR3 is 12 amino acids long.

The sample holds a few counts of this clonotype. This chain joins TRBV5-4 and TRBJ1-5; 8 bases are shared with TRBD1. The CDR3 length is 16 residues. J lost 2 bases, V lost 3 bases, and 7 bases had no gene match. Germline CDR1 SGHNT, CDR2 YYREEE (reference sequence). The CDR3 spells CASSYSGGWGNQPQHF. CDR3 in DNA: TGTGCCAGCAGCTACTCAGGGGGCTGGGGCAATCAGCCCCAGCATTTT.

The CDR3 region is CASTKNQNIQYF. In nucleotides, the CDR3 is TGTGCCAGCACCAAAAATCAAAACATTCAGTACTTC. The V and J genes are TRBV12-3 or TRBV12-4 and TRBJ2-4; no definite D call. The CDR3 has 12 residues. Trimming stripped 7 bases from V and 5 bases from J, with 9 bases between.

This clonotype was observed at least ten times. The J gene is TRBJ1-1, the V gene TRBV12-3 or TRBV12-4, with D hard to call. This CDR3 has 12 residues. The V end was cut by 6 bases, the J end by 5 bases, with 10 bases between. The CDR3 region has the DNA TGTGCCAGCAGGAAAGTGGGGACTGAAGCTTTCTTT. Residues: CASRKVGTEAFF.

Only one count was recorded for this clonotype. This sequence joins TRBV19 and TRBJ2-7; possible D gene TRBD1, 6 bases. Per the germline V gene, CDR1 is LNHDA and CDR2 is SQIVND (reference sequence). The CDR3 sequence is 16 residues long. The V gene lost 7 bases and the J gene lost 1 base, with 20 bases spanning the gap. This chain's CDR3 is CASIIQAPRGSYEQYF. For the CDR3, the DNA is TGTGCCAGTATTATCCAGGCCCCCAGGGGTTCCTACGAGCAGTACTTC.